This T cell receptor beta chain was documented in a study of blood T cell repertoires in COVID-19. Study background: Samples came from the United States, Italy and Spain, spanning acute and convalescent COVID-19. The analysed material was cDNA or gDNA that came from T cells, B-cell-depleted T cells, or PBMCs.

This clone was counted a few times. The CDR3 runs 15 residues. Germline values: CDR1 SGHAT, CDR2 FQNNGV. V shed 3 bases, J shed 6 bases, and the junction held 4 bases outside the gene matches. The authors' processing: Reference gene primer amplification in the assay estimated nucleated cell counts. Using immunoSEQ multiplex PCR, the repertoire was profiled, and TCRdb retains in-frame clones only, with some absent. The V and J calls and clone size come from that table; D and trimming were worked out from the DNA. This sample has a few hundred thousand clones; 85% to 90% occur once, and the top ten carry 3.6%.

The receptor's source is a man between 18 and 35 years old with active or convalescent COVID-19. The chain uses TRBV11-2 and TRBJ2-1; 11 bases align to TRBD2. Sequenced: peripheral blood. The CDR3 nucleotides are TGTGCCAGCAGCTTCACTAGCGGGAGTCTCAATGAGCAGTTCTTC. It codes for CASSFTSGSLNEQFF.